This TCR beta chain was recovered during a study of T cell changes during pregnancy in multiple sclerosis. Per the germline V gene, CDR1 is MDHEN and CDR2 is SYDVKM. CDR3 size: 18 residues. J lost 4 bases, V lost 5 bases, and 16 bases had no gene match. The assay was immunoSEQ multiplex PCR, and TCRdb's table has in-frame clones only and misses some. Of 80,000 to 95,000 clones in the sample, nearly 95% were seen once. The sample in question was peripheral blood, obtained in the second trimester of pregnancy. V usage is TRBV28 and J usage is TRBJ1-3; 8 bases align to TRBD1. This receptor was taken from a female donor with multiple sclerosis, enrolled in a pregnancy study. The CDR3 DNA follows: TGTGCCAGCAGTAAAAAACTACCCCCCAGGGGGCCCGGAAACACCATATATTTT. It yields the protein CASSKKLPPRGPGNTIYF. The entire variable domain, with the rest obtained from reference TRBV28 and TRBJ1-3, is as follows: DVKVTQSSRYLVKRTGEKVFLECVQDMDHENMFWYRQDPGLGLRLIYFSYDVKMKEKGDIPEGYSVSREKKERFSLILESASTNQTSMYLCASSKKLPPRGPGNTIYFGEGSWLTVV.